Sequencing of this T cell receptor (beta chain) was carried out in a study of tumor-infiltrating lymphocytes in oesophageal squamous cell carcinoma. Germline CDR1 reads SGHTA; CDR2 reads FQGNSA. The CDR3 sequence is 17 residues long. TCRdb itself ran the PCR reads through MiXCR, one entry per CDR3 protein. The table includes about 21,000 distinct CDR3 sequences, 35% to 40% detected once. The chain is built from TRBV7-2 and TRBJ2-3; 8 bases agree with TRBD2. The J call may be incorrect, as the DNA end agrees better with TRBJ2-7. The source is a male donor with esophageal squamous cell carcinoma. Sequencing was carried out using esophageal tumor tissue. The CDR3 region is CASSLFVAGPTHYEQYF. CDR3 DNA sequence: TGTGCCAGCAGCTTATTTGTAGCGGGACCTACTCACTACGAGCAGTACTTC.